This T cell receptor (beta chain) was identified in a study of T cell repertoires in cytomegalovirus infection. This clonotype was recorded many times. Its target is not known. TCRdb re-called the reads through MiXCR, storing one row per CDR3 protein. The sample records approximately 990,000 distinct CDR3 sequences, approximately 31% being singletons. This CDR3 has 14 amino acids. Deletions cut 5 bases from V and 0 bases from J, with 11 bases between. Germline assignment: CDR1 SEHNR and CDR2 FQNEAQ (reference sequence). The rearrangement uses TRBV7-9 and TRBJ2-7; a possible D gene is TRBD1 (5 bases). This specimen was cultured CD8+ T cells from PBMCs, taken from culture after CMV antigen stimulation. The clonotype originates from a human donor in good health (CMV status not recorded). Some clones in this sample may be carry-over from other donors' samples. The CDR3 sequence: CASSPRASSYEQYF. For the CDR3, the DNA is TGTGCCAGCAGCCCCAGGGCTAGCTCCTACGAGCAGTACTTC.